Included here is one TCR beta chain sequence, with context. CDR1 and CDR2 (germline): SGHTA, FQGNSA. V was cut by 4 bases and J by 5 bases, with 8 bases left in between. This CDR3 contains 12 residues. This sample was included in a study of control samples from healthy donors and cancer patients. Sequencing was performed with immunoSEQ multiplex PCR; in TCRdb, only in-frame clones are kept and a portion is missing. This sample has fewer than 20,000 clones, with around 86% found just once. This receptor was taken from an older woman with colorectal cancer. The sample was PBMCs. This sequence joins TRBV7-2 and TRBJ1-2; possible D gene TRBD1, 5 bases. The CDR3 DNA follows: TGTGCCAGCAGCTCGGGACCTTATGGCTACACCTTC. Translation gives CASSSGPYGYTF.